This TCR beta chain was obtained from a study of cytomegalovirus exposure and HLA in healthy donors. Study background: A previous analysis identified 95 million to 130 million unique TCR beta sequences derived from 180 million or so T cells. Findings and limits, study-wide: There were over 150 TCR beta chains listed as cytomegalovirus-associated. A link between a missense DCLRE1C variant and TCR beta V- and J-gene trimming emerged from a later analysis. It was reportedly the case that the classifier diagnosed cytomegalovirus status with high specificity and sensitivity.

Researchers ran the PCR with 60 Vbeta and 13 Jbeta primers. Measured with immunoSEQ multiplex PCR; TCRdb has only the in-frame clones, and not every one. The sample includes approximately 77,000 clones, about 73% of them seen just once. About this clone: Its antigen is currently unknown.

The sample comprised PBMCs. The sequence was obtained from a man aged 40-49 years in good health and CMV-seronegative.

The CDR3 DNA reads TGCGCCAGCAGCCGCCCCACAGGGCTGAGGGAGCAGTACTTC. Translation gives CASSRPTGLREQYF. The chain couples TRBV4-1 to TRBJ2-7; TRBD1 might be the D (6 bases). The CDR3 is made up of 14 amino acids. The ends were cut back, 4 bases at V and 7 bases at J, with 17 bases in the middle. CDR1 and CDR2 from the germline V gene are MGHRA and YSYEKL.